This T cell receptor (beta chain) was recorded in a study of cytomegalovirus exposure and HLA in healthy donors. Across the whole study: The study placed approximately 81% of its approximately 380 genotyped donors in the Caucasian-associated ancestry cluster.

A multiplex PCR was run with 60 Vbeta primers and 13 Jbeta primers. In the study's own analysis: Approximately 73 million unique TCR beta chains, 10 million to 14 million shared, were counted in a later analysis. This table comes from immunoSEQ multiplex PCR, and its TCRdb copy is limited to in-frame clones, with some not included. For V, J and clone size, that table is used; D and trimming come from the DNA. The table shows under 200,000 clones, with around 74% occurring only once. General study points: TCR beta V- and J-gene trimming, according to a later analysis, was linked to a missense DCLRE1C variant. One cluster of highly shared sequence variants probably arose as a sequencing artifact.

In regard to this clone: Antigen specificity is unknown.

V was pared by 0 bases and J by 4 bases, with 16 bases between. This CDR3 region has 16 residues. Germline V lookup: CDR1 SGHTS, CDR2 YDEGEE. The sequence was collected from a woman aged 25 to 39 in good health and CMV-seronegative. The J gene is TRBJ1-2, the V gene TRBV5-8; TRBD1 might be the D (6 bases). Sample: PBMCs. In DNA, the CDR3 is TGTGCCAGCAGCTTGGCGCAGGGGATGAGGCTCTATGGCTACACCTTC. It encodes CASSLAQGMRLYGYTF.